This entry is about one T cell receptor (beta chain). Its cognate antigen is unknown. The CDR3 runs to 14 residues. Germline-derived CDR1 and CDR2 are MNHEY and SMNVEV (reference sequence). The J segment lost 4 bases and the V segment lost 6 bases, leaving 3 bases of the junction unmatched. The table came from immunoSEQ multiplex PCR; TCRdb's copy has only in-frame clones and leaves some out. Found here are more than 150,000 clones, roughly nine tenths of them singletons; the top ten hold 1% to 1.5%. The record originates from a study of T cell responses to AZD1222 COVID-19 vaccine. The study's findings and limits: White British people made up most donors, females outnumbered males, and clonal diversity was possibly underestimated. Dominant CD4 TCR responses targeted spike regions 160-218 and 743-854. A reported finding is that nearly half of spike-specific TCRs target unmutated variant regions.

V gene TRBV27 combines with J gene TRBJ1-6; 7 nucleotides match TRBD1. Sequencing was performed on peripheral blood, taken 28 days after the second AZD1222 dose. This clonotype was sampled from an adult who received the AZD1222 COVID-19 vaccine. The CDR3 DNA is TGTGCCAGCAGACCAGGGGGTTATAATTCACCCCTCCACTTT. Residues: CASRPGGYNSPLHF.